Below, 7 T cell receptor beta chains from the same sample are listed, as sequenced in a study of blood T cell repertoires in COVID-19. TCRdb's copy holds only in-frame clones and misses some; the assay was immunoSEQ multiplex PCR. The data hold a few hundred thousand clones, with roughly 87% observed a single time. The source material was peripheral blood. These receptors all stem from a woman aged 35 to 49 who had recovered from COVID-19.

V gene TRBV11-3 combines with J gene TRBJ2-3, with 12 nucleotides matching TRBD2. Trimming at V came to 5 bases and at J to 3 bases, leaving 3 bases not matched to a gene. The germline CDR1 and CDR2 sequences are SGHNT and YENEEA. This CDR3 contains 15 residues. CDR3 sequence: CASSRGTSGTDTQYF. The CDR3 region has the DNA TGTGCCAGCAGCCGGGGGACTAGCGGGACAGATACGCAGTATTTT. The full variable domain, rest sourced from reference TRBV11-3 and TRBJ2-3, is EAGVVQSPRYKIIEKKQPVAFWCNPISGHNTLYWYLQNLGQGPELLIRYENEEAVDDSQLPKDRFSAERLKGVDSTLKIQPAELGDSAVYLCASSRGTSGTDTQYFGPGTRLTVL.

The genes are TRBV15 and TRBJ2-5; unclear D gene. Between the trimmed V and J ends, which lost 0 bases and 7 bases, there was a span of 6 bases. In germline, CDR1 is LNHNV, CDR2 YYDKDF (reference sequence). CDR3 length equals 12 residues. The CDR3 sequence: CATSRERGTQYF. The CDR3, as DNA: TGTGCCACCAGCAGAGAGCGTGGGACCCAGTACTTC.

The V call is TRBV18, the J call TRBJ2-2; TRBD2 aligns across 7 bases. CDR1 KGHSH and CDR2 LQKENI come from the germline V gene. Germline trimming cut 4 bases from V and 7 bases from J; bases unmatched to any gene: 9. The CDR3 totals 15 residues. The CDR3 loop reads CASSLRLAEGGELFF. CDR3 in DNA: TGTGCCAGCTCACTGAGACTAGCCGAGGGCGGGGAGCTGTTTTTT.

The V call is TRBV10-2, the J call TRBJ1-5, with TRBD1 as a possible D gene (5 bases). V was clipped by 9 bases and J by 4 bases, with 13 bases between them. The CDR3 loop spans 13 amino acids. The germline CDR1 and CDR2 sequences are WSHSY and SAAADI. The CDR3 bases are TGCGCCAGTCTCCAGGGCAGAAATCAGCCCCAGCATTTT. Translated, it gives CASLQGRNQPQHF.

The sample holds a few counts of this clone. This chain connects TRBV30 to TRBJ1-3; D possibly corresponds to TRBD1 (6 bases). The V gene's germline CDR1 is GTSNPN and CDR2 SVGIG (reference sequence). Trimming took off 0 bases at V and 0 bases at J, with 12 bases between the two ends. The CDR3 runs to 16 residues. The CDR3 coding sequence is TGTGCCTGGAGTGTACCTGGGGGGGCCTCTGGAAACACCATATATTTT. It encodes CAWSVPGGASGNTIYF. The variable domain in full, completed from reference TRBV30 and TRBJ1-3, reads SQTIHQWPATLVQPVGSPLSLECTVEGTSNPNLYWYRQAAGRGLQLLFYSVGIGQISSEVPQNLSASRPQDRQFILSSKKLLLSDSGFYLCAWSVPGGASGNTIYFGEGSWLTVV.

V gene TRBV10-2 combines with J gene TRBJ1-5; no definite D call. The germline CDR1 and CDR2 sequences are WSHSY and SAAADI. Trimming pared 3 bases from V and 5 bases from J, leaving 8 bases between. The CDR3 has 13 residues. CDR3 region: CASSDRQYQPQHF. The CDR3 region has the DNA TGCGCCAGCAGTGACAGGCAGTATCAGCCCCAGCATTTT.

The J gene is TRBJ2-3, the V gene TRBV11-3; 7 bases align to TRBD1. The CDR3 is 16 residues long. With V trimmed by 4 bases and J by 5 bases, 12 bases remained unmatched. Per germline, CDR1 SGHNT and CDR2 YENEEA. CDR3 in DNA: TGTGCCAGCAGCTCAAGACAGGGTCTGTTGGAAGATACGCAGTATTTT. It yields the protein CASSSRQGLLEDTQYF. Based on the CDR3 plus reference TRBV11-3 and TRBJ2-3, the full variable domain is EAGVVQSPRYKIIEKKQPVAFWCNPISGHNTLYWYLQNLGQGPELLIRYENEEAVDDSQLPKDRFSAERLKGVDSTLKIQPAELGDSAVYLCASSSRQGLLEDTQYFGPGTRLTVL.